These 21 T cell receptor beta chains were sequenced from one sample in a study of identical twins. Each CDR3 protein gets one entry after TCRdb re-called the 5' RACE reads with MiXCR. The sample holds some 1,700,000 distinct CDR3 sequences, about 31% seen once. Sequencing was done on a sample of cord blood. These receptors were obtained from a newborn girl in good health.

V and J are TRBV6-2 or TRBV6-3 and TRBJ2-7, with D unresolved. CDR3 size: 17 residues. From germline, CDR1 is MNHEY and CDR2 SVGEGT. V dropped 0 bases and J dropped 0 bases, with 15 bases sitting between them. DNA for the CDR3: TGTGCCAGCAGTTACTCGATAAGGACGTACTACTCCTACGAGCAGTACTTC. It yields the protein CASSYSIRTYYSYEQYF.

The sample holds a few counts of this clonotype. V is TRBV27 and J is TRBJ2-5; 10 nucleotides line up with TRBD2. CDR1 MNHEY and CDR2 SMNVEV come from the germline V gene (reference sequence). The CDR3 has 16 residues. J gave up 1 base and V 4 bases, and 6 bases lay outside the gene matches. The CDR3 protein is CASSSRRTSGQETQYF. The DNA of the CDR3 is TGTGCCAGCAGTTCCCGGAGGACTAGCGGCCAAGAGACCCAGTACTTC.

This clonotype was seen more than once but under ten times. The rearrangement uses TRBV6-1 and TRBJ1-2; TRBD1 might be the D (6 bases). V lost 1 base and J lost 4, with 10 bases in between. The CDR3 runs 14 residues. Germline V gives CDR1 MNHNS, CDR2 SASEGT. CDR3 nucleotide sequence: TGTGCCAGCAGTGAAGGGCAGGGGAGCTATGGCTACACCTTC. This gives the protein CASSEGQGSYGYTF.

The table lists this clonotype with a count of one. The V and J genes are TRBV21-1 and TRBJ1-1. TRBV21-1 constitutes a pseudogene. The CDR3 is made up of 17 amino acids. The CDR3 DNA sequence: TGTGCCAGCAGCTCCAGACTGACAGGGAGGGCGAACACTGAAGCTTTCTTT. As protein: CASSSRLTGRANTEAFF.

This sequence joins TRBV5-1 and TRBJ2-1; D call uncertain. V was shortened by 1 base and J by 4 bases, with 6 bases between the two germline ends. There are 13 residues in the CDR3. CDR1 and CDR2 (germline): SGHRS, YFSETQ. The CDR3 loop is CASSLPVYNEQFF. CDR3 coding DNA: TGCGCCAGCAGCTTGCCAGTATACAATGAGCAGTTCTTC.

In its sample, this clonotype was seen a few times. The chain uses TRBV20-1 and TRBJ2-3, with 11 bases identical to TRBD2. Germline CDR1 DFQATT, CDR2 SNEGSKA (reference sequence). Germline trimming cut 6 bases from V and 2 bases from J; bases unmatched to any gene: 16. The CDR3 has 18 amino acids. Here the CDR3 DNA reads TGCAGTGCGCCGGCCGTCCTTGTACTAGCGGGAGTCACAGATACGCAGTATTTT. Translating it yields CSAPAVLVLAGVTDTQYF.

The chain employs TRBV20-1 and TRBJ1-2, with 8 bases matching TRBD1. CDR3 length equals 11 residues. After removal of 6 bases from V and 6 bases from J, the junction contained 3 bases not matched to a gene. Germline V gene lookup returns CDR1 DFQATT and CDR2 SNEGSKA (reference sequence). For the CDR3, the DNA is TGCAGTGCCCTGGACAGGGATGGCTACACCTTC. Translated, it gives CSALDRDGYTF.

The chain employs TRBV19 and TRBJ2-4; D may be TRBD1 (5 bases). This CDR3 is 14 amino acids long. In germline, CDR1 is LNHDA, CDR2 SQIVND (reference sequence). The ends were cut back, 3 bases at V and 1 base at J, with 7 bases in the middle. CDR3 nucleotides: TGTGCCAGTAGTATCCCAGGGGCCAAAAACATTCAGTACTTC. It encodes CASSIPGAKNIQYF. Drawing the rest from reference TRBV19 and TRBJ2-4, the complete variable domain is DGGITQSPKYLFRKEGQNVTLSCEQNLNHDAMYWYRQDPGQGLRLIYYSQIVNDFQKGDIAEGYSVSREKKESFPLTVTSAQKNPTAFYLCASSIPGAKNIQYFGAGTRLSVL.

The chain uses TRBV10-3 and TRBJ1-3; perhaps TRBD1 as D (5 bases). Germline values: CDR1 ENHRY, CDR2 SYGVKD. V lost 2 bases and J lost 4, with 18 bases in between. This CDR3 is built from 17 residues. This CDR3 reads CAISERGSSLTGNTIYF. In DNA, the CDR3 is TGTGCCATCAGTGAGAGGGGCAGCTCCTTAACAGGAAACACCATATATTTT.

This clonotype was seen more than once but under ten times. CDR3 nucleotide sequence: TGTGCCTGGACCGTCGACGCGAGCTCCTATAATTCACCCCTCCACTTT. This sequence encodes CAWTVDASSYNSPLHF. The genes are TRBV30 and TRBJ1-6, with D unresolved. Germline lookup yields CDR1 GTSNPN and CDR2 SVGIG (reference sequence). CDR3 length: 16 amino acids. V gave up 4 bases and J gave up 0 bases, with 13 bases separating them.

This clonotype was seen a few times. The CDR3 sequence: CASSRPTSGSVTSTDTQYF. CDR3 DNA: TGTGCCAGCAGCCGACCGACTAGCGGGAGTGTGACTAGCACAGATACGCAGTATTTT. This rearrangement joins TRBV7-2 to TRBJ2-3, with 12 bases matching TRBD2. Germline assignment: CDR1 SGHTA and CDR2 FQGNSA. The CDR3 consists of 19 residues. Trimming took 5 bases from V and 0 from J; bases not matched to a gene: 12. The full variable domain, completed using reference TRBV7-2 and TRBJ2-3, is GAGVSQSPSNKVTEKGKDVELRCDPISGHTALYWYRQSLGQGLEFLIYFQGNSAPDKSGLPSDRFSAERTGGSVSTLTIQRTQQEDSAVYLCASSRPTSGSVTSTDTQYFGPGTRLTVL.

V is TRBV4-2 and J is TRBJ2-7; the D gene is possibly TRBD2 (5 bases). The V gene lost 5 bases and the J gene lost 2 bases, with 19 bases spanning the gap. CDR1 and CDR2 (germline): LGHNA, YNFKEQ. The CDR3 runs to 16 residues. The CDR3 DNA follows: TGTGCCAGCAGCATCAGATTACCGGGAAGGGCCTACGAGCAGTACTTC. Protein sequence: CASSIRLPGRAYEQYF.

Note on this clonotype: The junction and the germline gene differ at one end; a read error may be behind it. The chain combines TRBV3-1 with TRBJ2-5; D not resolved. CDR3 length: 15 residues. Per germline, CDR1 LGHDT and CDR2 YNNKEL (reference sequence). CDR3 sequence: CASSSQRVLQETLYF. In DNA form, the CDR3 reads TGTGCCAGCAGCAGCCAAAGAGTACTTCAAGAGACCCTGTACTTC.

This clonotype was recorded at least ten times. V is TRBV28 and J is TRBJ2-1; 11 nucleotides line up with TRBD2. V lost 6 bases and J lost 6; bases outside the gene matches: 13. Germline-derived CDR1 and CDR2 are MDHEN and SYDVKM. The CDR3 loop spans 17 amino acids. In DNA, the CDR3 is TGTGCCAGCAGGCTAACTAGCGGGAGCCTCAGTCTCAATGAGCAGTTCTTC. This sequence encodes CASRLTSGSLSLNEQFF. The full variable domain, rest sourced from reference TRBV28 and TRBJ2-1, is DVKVTQSSRYLVKRTGEKVFLECVQDMDHENMFWYRQDPGLGLRLIYFSYDVKMKEKGDIPEGYSVSREKKERFSLILESASTNQTSMYLCASRLTSGSLSLNEQFFGPGTRLTVL.

V and J are TRBV28 and TRBJ2-7; D is ambiguous. V shed 6 bases and J shed 0 bases, with 12 bases lying between them. Germline CDR1 and CDR2: MDHEN and SYDVKM. This CDR3 has 14 residues. The CDR3 loop is CASSPVSVSYEQYF. CDR3 bases: TGTGCCAGCAGCCCTGTATCTGTCTCCTACGAGCAGTACTTC.

This clonotype was seen more than once but under ten times. This chain connects TRBV15 to TRBJ2-1, with TRBD2 matching over 8 bases. CDR3 length: 19 residues. From germline, CDR1 is LNHNV and CDR2 YYDKDF (reference sequence). V trimming: 5 bases; J trimming: 3 bases; junction bases outside the gene matches: 18. CDR3 nucleotides: TGTGCCACCAGCCCGCGGGGGCGGGGGGCCCACTGGGGCTACAATGAGCAGTTCTTC. Translated, it gives CATSPRGRGAHWGYNEQFF.

This clonotype has a handful of counts. This chain uses TRBV5-6 with TRBJ2-2, with D uncertain. The ends were cut back, 3 bases at V and 9 bases at J, with 18 bases in the middle. CDR1 SGHDT and CDR2 YYEEEE come from the germline V gene. The CDR3 has 15 amino acids. CDR3 DNA: TGTGCCAGCAGCTCCCTGATCATGGCCTCGAGGGAGCTGTTTTTT. As protein: CASSSLIMASRELFF.

The CDR3 nucleotides read TGTGCCAGCAGCTTGGGGGGCTTCGGGACAGGTCTCAGTGGCTACACCTTC. Translation: CASSLGGFGTGLSGYTF. The V gene is TRBV5-6, the J gene TRBJ1-2, with 8 bases matching TRBD1. CDR1 is SGHDT and CDR2 is YYEEEE in the germline V gene. The CDR3 contains 17 residues. Germline trimming cut 0 bases from V and 7 bases from J; bases unmatched to any gene: 14.

This rearrangement joins TRBV20-1 to TRBJ1-5; 9 bases fit TRBD1. The germline CDR1 and CDR2 sequences are DFQATT and SNEGSKA (reference sequence). Losses at the gene ends were 3 bases for V and 2 bases for J; bases not matched to a gene: 5. The CDR3 has 15 amino acids. Here the CDR3 DNA reads TGCAGTGCTAGCCGGGGACAGGGAGGCAATCAGCCCCAGCATTTT. Its protein is CSASRGQGGNQPQHF.

This clonotype was counted only a few times. The V call is TRBV7-2, the J call TRBJ2-1, with TRBD2 matching over 8 bases. The CDR3 totals 17 residues. Germline CDR1 is SGHTA and CDR2 is FQGNSA. V shed 5 bases, J shed 2 bases, and the junction held 11 bases outside the gene matches. Here the CDR3 reads CASSPRGGRGAYNEQFF. The CDR3 region has the DNA TGTGCCAGCAGCCCCCGGGGGGGCCGGGGGGCCTACAATGAGCAGTTCTTC.

The chain's CDR3 is CASSLGHGNTGELFF. The CDR3 coding sequence is TGTGCCAGCAGTTTGGGACATGGAAACACCGGGGAGCTGTTTTTT. The genes are TRBV28 and TRBJ2-2; D is possibly TRBD1 (6 bases). The CDR3 covers 15 residues. Germline loops: CDR1 MDHEN, CDR2 SYDVKM. V was cut by 3 bases and J by 2 bases, with 10 bases left in between.